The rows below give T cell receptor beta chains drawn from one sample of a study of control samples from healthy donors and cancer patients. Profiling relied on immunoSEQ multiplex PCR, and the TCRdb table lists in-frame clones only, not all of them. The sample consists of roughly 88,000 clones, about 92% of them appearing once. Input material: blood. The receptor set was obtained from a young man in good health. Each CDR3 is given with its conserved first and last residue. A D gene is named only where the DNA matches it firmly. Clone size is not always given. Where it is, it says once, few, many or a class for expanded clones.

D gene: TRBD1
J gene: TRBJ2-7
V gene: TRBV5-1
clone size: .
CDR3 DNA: TGCGCCAGCAGCTTAGAGACAGGGGTCGAATACGAGCAGTACTTC
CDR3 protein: CASSLETGVEYEQYF

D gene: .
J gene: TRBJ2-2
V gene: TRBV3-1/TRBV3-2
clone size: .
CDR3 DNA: TGTGCCAGCAGCCTACACGAGGGGTGGGACGGGGAGCTGTTTTTT
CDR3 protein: CASSLHEGWDGELFF

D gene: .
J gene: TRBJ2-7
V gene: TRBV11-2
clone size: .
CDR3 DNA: TGTGCCAGCAGCTTAGATGCCGGGTTCCACTACGAGCAGTACTTC
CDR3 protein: CASSLDAGFHYEQYF

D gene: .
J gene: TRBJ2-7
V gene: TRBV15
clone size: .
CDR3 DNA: TGTGCCACCAGCAGAGATCCTAGCTCCTACGAGCAGTACTTC
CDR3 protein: CATSRDPSSYEQYF

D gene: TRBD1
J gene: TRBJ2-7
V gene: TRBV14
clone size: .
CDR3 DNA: TGTGCCAGCAGCCACGATGACAGGGCGTACGAGCAGTACTTC
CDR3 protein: CASSHDDRAYEQYF

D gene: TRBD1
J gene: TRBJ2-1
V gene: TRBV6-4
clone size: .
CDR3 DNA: TGTGCCAGCAGCGACCTTAGGACAGGGGTTGATGAGCAGTTCTTC
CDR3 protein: CASSDLRTGVDEQFF

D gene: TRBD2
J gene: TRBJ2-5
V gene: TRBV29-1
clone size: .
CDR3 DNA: TGCAGCGTTGAGGTTCGGTGGGGACTAGCGGCTTCCCAAGAGACCCAGTACTTC
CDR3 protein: CSVEVRWGLAASQETQYF

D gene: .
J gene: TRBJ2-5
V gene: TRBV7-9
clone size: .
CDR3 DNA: TGTGCCAGCAGCTTTTTTTTTGGGGGGCCGCACCAAGAGACCCAGTACTTC
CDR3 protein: CASSFFFGGPHQETQYF

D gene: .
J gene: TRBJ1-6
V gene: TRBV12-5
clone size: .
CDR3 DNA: TGTGCTAGTGGTTTAGGGGACGGCCCCCTCCACTTT
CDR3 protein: CASGLGDGPLHF

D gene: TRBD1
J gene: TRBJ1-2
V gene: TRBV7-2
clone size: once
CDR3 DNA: TGTGCCAGCAGCCCCCCGGGACAGAACTATGGCTACACCTTC
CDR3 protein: CASSPPGQNYGYTF

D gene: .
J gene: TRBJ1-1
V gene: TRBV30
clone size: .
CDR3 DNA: TGTGCCTGGAGTGTCGGGACTGCGAACACTGAAGCTTTCTTT
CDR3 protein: CAWSVGTANTEAFF

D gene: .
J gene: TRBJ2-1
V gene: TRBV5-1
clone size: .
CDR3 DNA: TGCGCCAGCAACAGGGATACGACCTACAATGAGCAGTTCTTC
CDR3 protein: CASNRDTTYNEQFF

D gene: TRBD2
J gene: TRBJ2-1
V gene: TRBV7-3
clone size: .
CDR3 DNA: TGTGCCAGCAGCCCTGTCGGGACTAGCGCATACAATGAGCAGTTCTTC
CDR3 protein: CASSPVGTSAYNEQFF

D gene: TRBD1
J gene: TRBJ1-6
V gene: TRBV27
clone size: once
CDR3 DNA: TGTGCCAGCAGTCCACAGGGGCCCGCGGGTAATTCACCCCTCCACTTT
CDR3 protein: CASSPQGPAGNSPLHF

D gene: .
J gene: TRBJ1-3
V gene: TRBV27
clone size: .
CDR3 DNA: TGTGCCAGCAGTCCCGGGTTCTCTGGAAACACCATATATTTT
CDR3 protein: CASSPGFSGNTIYF

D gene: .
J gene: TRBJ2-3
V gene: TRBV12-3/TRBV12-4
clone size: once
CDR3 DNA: TGTGCCAGCAGTCTAGGCTGGGATACGCAGTATTTT
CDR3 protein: CASSLGWDTQYF

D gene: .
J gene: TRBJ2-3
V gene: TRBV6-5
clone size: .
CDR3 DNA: TGTGCCAGCAGTTACCATCGGGGGATGGCAGATACGCAGTATTTT
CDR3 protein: CASSYHRGMADTQYF

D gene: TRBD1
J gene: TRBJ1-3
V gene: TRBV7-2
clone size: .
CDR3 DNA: TGTGCCAGCAGCGCGGGACAGGGGGCGTACACCATATATTTT
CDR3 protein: CASSAGQGAYTIYF

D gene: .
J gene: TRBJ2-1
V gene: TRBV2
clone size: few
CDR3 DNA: TGTGCCAGCAGCGGACAGCCTTACAATGAGCAGTTCTTC
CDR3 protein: CASSGQPYNEQFF

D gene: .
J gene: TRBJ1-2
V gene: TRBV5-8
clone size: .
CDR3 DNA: TGTGCCAGCAGCCCCCTGGGGGACCCGGCCGGCGACTATGGCTACACCTTC
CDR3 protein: CASSPLGDPAGDYGYTF

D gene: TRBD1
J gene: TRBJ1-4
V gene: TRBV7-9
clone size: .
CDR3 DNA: TGTGCCAGCAGCTTAGAACAGGGGGCGGTCTGGTCTAATGAAAAACTGTTTTTT
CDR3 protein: CASSLEQGAVWSNEKLFF